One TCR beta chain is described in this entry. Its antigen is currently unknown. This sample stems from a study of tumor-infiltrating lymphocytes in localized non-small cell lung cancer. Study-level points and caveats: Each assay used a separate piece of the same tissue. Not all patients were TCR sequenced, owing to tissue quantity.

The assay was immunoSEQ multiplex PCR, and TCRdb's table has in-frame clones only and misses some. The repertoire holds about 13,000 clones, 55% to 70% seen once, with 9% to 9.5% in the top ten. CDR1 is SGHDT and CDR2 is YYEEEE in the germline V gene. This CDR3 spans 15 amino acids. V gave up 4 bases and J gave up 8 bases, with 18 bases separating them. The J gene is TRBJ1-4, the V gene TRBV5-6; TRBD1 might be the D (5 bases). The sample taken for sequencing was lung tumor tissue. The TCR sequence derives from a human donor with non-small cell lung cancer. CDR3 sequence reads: CASSPGTSTREKLFF. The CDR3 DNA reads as TGTGCCAGCAGCCCCGGGACGTCTACGCGCGAAAAACTGTTTTTT.